Listed below are T cell receptor beta chains from one sample, sequenced in a study of blood T cell repertoires in COVID-19. Profiled with immunoSEQ multiplex PCR; TCRdb holds only in-frame clones, not every one. The sample shows approximately 150,000 clones, approximately 86% of them seen only once. Sequencing was performed on PBMCs or T cells enriched from blood (not recorded which). All receptors derive from a man in his sixties who had recovered from COVID-19. Both conserved end residues are part of each CDR3. D genes are given only for firm matches. Expanded clones are given a class, and other clones once, few, many or no size at all.

j_gene: TRBJ2-2
abundance: .
d_gene: .
v_gene: TRBV5-1
CDR3nt: TGCGCCAGCCAACAGGGGAACACCGGGGAGCTGTTTTTT
CDR3aa: CASQQGNTGELFF

j_gene: TRBJ1-6
abundance: once
d_gene: TRBD1
v_gene: TRBV5-1
CDR3nt: TGCGCCAGCCAGACAGGGGCCGGCGGTTCACCCCTCCACTTT
CDR3aa: CASQTGAGGSPLHF

j_gene: TRBJ1-2
abundance: .
d_gene: .
v_gene: TRBV5-1
CDR3nt: TGCGCCAGCGCCCCTAAAAGGGGGGAGGGTAACTATGGCTACACCTTC
CDR3aa: CASAPKRGEGNYGYTF

j_gene: TRBJ2-7
abundance: .
d_gene: TRBD1
v_gene: TRBV6-5
CDR3nt: TGTGCCATCAAGCGACAGGGTACGTTGAACGAGCAGTACTTC
CDR3aa: CAIKRQGTLNEQYF

j_gene: TRBJ1-6
abundance: .
d_gene: TRBD1
v_gene: TRBV5-6
CDR3nt: TGTGCCAGCAGCCTCGGGACAGGGCGGTCGAATTCACCCCTCCACTTT
CDR3aa: CASSLGTGRSNSPLHF

j_gene: TRBJ2-7
abundance: few
d_gene: TRBD1
v_gene: TRBV11-1
CDR3nt: TGTGCCAGCAGCCCGACAGGGGCTGCCTACGAGCAGTACTTC
CDR3aa: CASSPTGAAYEQYF

j_gene: TRBJ1-6
abundance: .
d_gene: TRBD1
v_gene: TRBV27
CDR3nt: TGTGCCACCGGACAGGGTAGCTCCTATAATTCACCCCTCCACTTT
CDR3aa: CATGQGSSYNSPLHF

j_gene: TRBJ1-3
abundance: .
d_gene: .
v_gene: TRBV5-1
CDR3nt: TGCGCCAGCAGCTTGGAAGTCGGGGGGGACACCATATATTTT
CDR3aa: CASSLEVGGDTIYF

j_gene: TRBJ2-3
abundance: .
d_gene: TRBD2
v_gene: TRBV7-3
CDR3nt: TGTGCCAGCAGCTTAATGGCTGGGGAGGGCCCAGATACGCAGTATTTT
CDR3aa: CASSLMAGEGPDTQYF

j_gene: TRBJ2-1
abundance: .
d_gene: TRBD2
v_gene: TRBV19
CDR3nt: TGTGCCAGTAGTATCCTAGCGGGAGGTAGCAATGAGCAGTTCTTC
CDR3aa: CASSILAGGSNEQFF

j_gene: TRBJ2-1
abundance: .
d_gene: TRBD1
v_gene: TRBV5-1
CDR3nt: TGCGCCAGCAGCTCCGGGACAGGGAAAAATGAGCAGTTCTTC
CDR3aa: CASSSGTGKNEQFF

j_gene: TRBJ2-3
abundance: .
d_gene: TRBD2
v_gene: TRBV20-1
CDR3nt: TGCAGTGCTAGTGCAGTACTAGCGGCCAACACAGATACGCAGTATTTT
CDR3aa: CSASAVLAANTDTQYF

j_gene: TRBJ2-2
abundance: once
d_gene: TRBD1
v_gene: TRBV10-3
CDR3nt: TGTGCCGTCCCCCGGGACAGGGGTGTTCCCGGGGAGCTGTTTTTT
CDR3aa: CAVPRDRGVPGELFF

j_gene: TRBJ2-5
abundance: .
d_gene: TRBD2
v_gene: TRBV3-1/TRBV3-2
CDR3nt: TGTGCCAGCAGCCAAGAGACGGGACTAGCAAAGACCCAGTACTTC
CDR3aa: CASSQETGLAKTQYF

j_gene: TRBJ2-5
abundance: .
d_gene: TRBD1
v_gene: TRBV14
CDR3nt: TGTGCCAGCAGCCAACCTCTAGGACAGGGTAGGCGAGAGACCCAGTACTTC
CDR3aa: CASSQPLGQGRRETQYF

j_gene: TRBJ1-1
abundance: .
d_gene: TRBD1
v_gene: TRBV5-1
CDR3nt: TGCGCCAGCAGCCCCACGACAGGGAGCACTGAAGCTTTCTTT
CDR3aa: CASSPTTGSTEAFF

j_gene: TRBJ1-2
abundance: .
d_gene: .
v_gene: TRBV6-5
CDR3nt: TGTGCCAGCAGTTACGAGGGCAGCAGTTCTTTAGGCTACACCTTC
CDR3aa: CASSYEGSSSLGYTF

j_gene: TRBJ1-2
abundance: .
d_gene: .
v_gene: TRBV30
CDR3nt: TGTGCCTGGAGTAATCTGGGGGAAGTTCAGGGGAACTATGGCTACACCTTC
CDR3aa: CAWSNLGEVQGNYGYTF

j_gene: TRBJ2-7
abundance: .
d_gene: TRBD2
v_gene: TRBV7-9
CDR3nt: TGTGCCAGCGCGGGACTAGCGGGAGGGGTCTCCTACGAGCAGTACTTC
CDR3aa: CASAGLAGGVSYEQYF

j_gene: TRBJ2-1
abundance: .
d_gene: .
v_gene: TRBV29-1
CDR3nt: TGCAGCGTTGGAGGGGGTTACAATGAGCAGTTCTTC
CDR3aa: CSVGGGYNEQFF

j_gene: TRBJ1-2
abundance: .
d_gene: TRBD1
v_gene: TRBV5-1
CDR3nt: TGCGCCAGATTAAAACAGGGGTTCTATGGCTACACCTTC
CDR3aa: CARLKQGFYGYTF

j_gene: TRBJ1-3
abundance: .
d_gene: .
v_gene: TRBV19
CDR3nt: TGTGCCAGTAGCTTACCGTCTCAGGGTTTTGGAGGAAACACCATATATTTT
CDR3aa: CASSLPSQGFGGNTIYF

j_gene: TRBJ1-3
abundance: .
d_gene: .
v_gene: TRBV7-2
CDR3nt: TGTGCCAGCAGCCCCAACCCAGGGGCCTCTGGAAACACCATATATTTT
CDR3aa: CASSPNPGASGNTIYF

j_gene: TRBJ1-2
abundance: .
d_gene: TRBD1
v_gene: TRBV29-1
CDR3nt: TGCAGCGTTCCCAACGGACAGGGGAACTATGGCTACACCTTC
CDR3aa: CSVPNGQGNYGYTF

j_gene: TRBJ2-1
abundance: .
d_gene: TRBD2
v_gene: TRBV5-1
CDR3nt: TGCGCCAGCAGCATTGGACTAGCCTACAATGAGCAGTTCTTC
CDR3aa: CASSIGLAYNEQFF

j_gene: TRBJ2-5
abundance: .
d_gene: TRBD2
v_gene: TRBV11-1
CDR3nt: TGTGCCAGCAGCTTGACTAGCGGGAGGGAAGAGTACTTC
CDR3aa: CASSLTSGREEYF

j_gene: TRBJ2-5
abundance: few
d_gene: .
v_gene: TRBV27
CDR3nt: TGTGCCAGCAGTTCCTCGCGGGCAGGAGGAGAGACCCAGTACTTC
CDR3aa: CASSSSRAGGETQYF

j_gene: TRBJ2-3
abundance: .
d_gene: .
v_gene: TRBV28
CDR3nt: TGTGCCAGCAGTTTATGGGGCTCGGGCGGGATCACAGATACGCAGTATTTT
CDR3aa: CASSLWGSGGITDTQYF

j_gene: TRBJ1-2
abundance: .
d_gene: TRBD1
v_gene: TRBV24-1
CDR3nt: TGTGCCACCAGTGGCTCGGGACAGGGTTTCTTCGGCTACACCTTC
CDR3aa: CATSGSGQGFFGYTF

j_gene: TRBJ1-1
abundance: .
d_gene: .
v_gene: TRBV27
CDR3nt: TGTGCCAGCAGTTTCCGGGGTGGGAACACTGAAGCTTTCTTT
CDR3aa: CASSFRGGNTEAFF

j_gene: TRBJ1-1
abundance: .
d_gene: .
v_gene: TRBV5-4
CDR3nt: TGTGCCAGCAGCCTGCAGGGTGTTCTGGATGCTTTCTTT
CDR3aa: CASSLQGVLDAFF

j_gene: TRBJ1-6
abundance: .
d_gene: .
v_gene: TRBV6-1
CDR3nt: TGTGCCAGCAGTGAAGGTATAGGGGTTGGAACCCTCCACTTT
CDR3aa: CASSEGIGVGTLHF

j_gene: TRBJ2-1
abundance: .
d_gene: .
v_gene: TRBV7-2
CDR3nt: TGTGCCAGCAGCTTTATTCATGAGCAGTTCTTC
CDR3aa: CASSFIHEQFF

j_gene: TRBJ1-1
abundance: .
d_gene: .
v_gene: TRBV19
CDR3nt: TGTGCCAGTAGTGTCAGGGTATCTGAAGCTTTCTTT
CDR3aa: CASSVRVSEAFF

j_gene: TRBJ1-1
abundance: .
d_gene: .
v_gene: TRBV5-1
CDR3nt: TGCGCCAGCAGCTTGGGGCGACTGATCACTGAAGCTTTCTTT
CDR3aa: CASSLGRLITEAFF

j_gene: TRBJ2-5
abundance: .
d_gene: .
v_gene: TRBV28
CDR3nt: TGTGCCAGCAGTTCCTGGGGGGACCAAGAGACCCAGTACTTC
CDR3aa: CASSSWGDQETQYF

j_gene: TRBJ1-4
abundance: .
d_gene: .
v_gene: TRBV12-3/TRBV12-4
CDR3nt: TGTGCCAGCAGTTTAGACAGTAATGAAAAACTGTTTTTT
CDR3aa: CASSLDSNEKLFF

j_gene: TRBJ2-1
abundance: .
d_gene: .
v_gene: TRBV29-1
CDR3nt: TGCAGCGTGGTCTTGAGGGAGTTCTACAATGAGCAGTTCTTC
CDR3aa: CSVVLREFYNEQFF